Below, 18 T cell receptor beta chains from the same sample are listed, as sequenced in a study of CD4 T cells in relation to SARS-CoV-2 and coronaviruses. The assay was immunoSEQ multiplex PCR, and TCRdb's table has in-frame clones only and misses some. The table has 35,000 to 40,000 clones, 88% seen once. Sequenced sample: memory CD4+ T cells from PBMCs. The receptor set was obtained from an adult with COVID-19.

This chain joins TRBV25-1 and TRBJ2-7; TRBD1 might be the D (6 bases). The CDR3 consists of 14 residues. V shed 6 bases and J shed 3 bases, with 15 bases lying between them. Germline V gene sequence: CDR1 MGHDK, CDR2 SYGVNS. The CDR3 DNA sequence: TGTGCCAGCAGCCAAGGGGGTAGTTTCTACGAGCAGTACTTC. It specifies CASSQGGSFYEQYF.

This CDR3 reads CASSLGTGGFGGYTF. The CDR3 DNA sequence: TGTGCCAGCAGCTTAGGAACAGGGGGATTCGGCGGCTACACCTTC. This chain uses TRBV11-2 with TRBJ1-2; 8 bases align to TRBD1. Germline lookup yields CDR1 SGHAT and CDR2 FQNNGV. The CDR3 length is 15 residues. The J segment lost 8 bases and the V segment lost 1 base, leaving 9 bases of the junction unmatched.

In its sample, this clone was seen once. The J gene is TRBJ2-7, the V gene TRBV7-8, with 8 bases fitting TRBD2. The CDR3 consists of 14 residues. The ends lost 5 bases at V and 7 bases at J; junction bases unmatched: 10. Germline V gene lookup returns CDR1 SGHVS and CDR2 FQNEAQ. The CDR3 nucleotides read TGTGCCAGCAGCCCCGTGGCGGGGGGCGGTGAGCAGTACTTC. It is translated as CASSPVAGGGEQYF.

This clone was observed a handful of times. The chain couples TRBV19 to TRBJ1-5, with D perhaps TRBD1 (5 bases). V lost 4 bases to trimming and J lost 3 bases, with 13 bases between them. This CDR3 comprises 15 residues. The germline V gene has CDR1 LNHDA and CDR2 SQIVND (reference sequence). CDR3 loop: CASSTGVGVNQPQHF. CDR3 DNA sequence: TGTGCCAGTAGTACGGGGGTGGGTGTCAATCAGCCCCAGCATTTT. The whole variable domain, remainder taken from reference TRBV19 and TRBJ1-5, is DGGITQSPKYLFRKEGQNVTLSCEQNLNHDAMYWYRQDPGQGLRLIYYSQIVNDFQKGDIAEGYSVSREKKESFPLTVTSAQKNPTAFYLCASSTGVGVNQPQHFGDGTRLSIL.

This clone was counted a single time. The chain joins TRBV30 to TRBJ2-7; no clear D gene. In germline, CDR1 is GTSNPN, CDR2 SVGIG (reference sequence). V was shortened by 2 bases and J by 3 bases, with 11 bases between the two germline ends. The CDR3 consists of 13 residues. The CDR3, as DNA: TGTGCCTGGAGTAAACCTGGTTTCTACGAGCAGTACTTC. Protein: CAWSKPGFYEQYF.

CDR3 region: CAWSARQESGEQYF. For the CDR3, the DNA is TGTGCCTGGAGCGCCCGACAAGAGTCAGGAGAGCAGTACTTC. V usage is TRBV30 and J usage is TRBJ2-7; D not certain. With 3 bases removed from V and 7 bases from J, the gap between germline ends came to 19 bases. CDR1 is GTSNPN and CDR2 is SVGIG in the germline V gene (reference sequence). This CDR3 has 14 amino acids.

The V call is TRBV9, the J call TRBJ2-7, with D uncertain. Germline V gene data show CDR1 as SGDLS and CDR2 as YYNGEE. V was pared by 4 bases and J by 0 bases, with 14 bases between. The length of the CDR3 is 15 residues. CDR3 nucleotides: TGTGCCAGCAGCCGTGGGCAGCACAGCTCCTACGAGCAGTACTTC. Translated, it gives CASSRGQHSSYEQYF.

This chain connects TRBV5-1 to TRBJ1-1, with a possible D match to TRBD1 (6 bases). The germline V gene has CDR1 SGHRS and CDR2 YFSETQ. CDR3 length: 14 amino acids. Trimming shortened V by 7 bases and J by 5 bases, and 18 bases separated the two germline ends. CDR3 protein: CASCIGGSGTEAFF. CDR3 sequence (DNA): TGCGCCAGCTGCATCGGGGGCTCGGGTACTGAAGCTTTCTTT.

The genes are TRBV28 and TRBJ2-2; D is unresolved. Trimming left V 1 base short and J 7 bases short, with 7 bases between. Germline lookup yields CDR1 MDHEN and CDR2 SYDVKM. The CDR3 covers 13 residues. The CDR3 reads CASSLFSSGELFF. Here the CDR3 DNA reads TGTGCCAGCAGTTTATTTTCGAGCGGGGAGCTGTTTTTT.

This clone was counted a few times. The rearrangement uses TRBV6-6 and TRBJ2-1; D might be TRBD2 (5 bases). The germline V gene has CDR1 MNHNY and CDR2 SVGAGI (reference sequence). Trimming stripped 4 bases from V and 10 bases from J, with 11 bases between. This CDR3 region has 12 residues. The CDR3: CASSFGVTEQFF. CDR3 nucleotides: TGTGCCAGCAGTTTCGGGGTGACAGAGCAGTTCTTC.

V usage is TRBV7-2 and J usage is TRBJ2-1; D is uncertain. CDR3 length: 13 amino acids. The V end was cut by 6 bases, the J end by 7 bases, with 13 bases between. Germline CDR1 SGHTA, CDR2 FQGNSA. CDR3 loop: CASSGAFRNEQFF. CDR3 DNA: TGTGCCAGCAGTGGAGCTTTCCGGAATGAGCAGTTCTTC.

The chain uses TRBV6-5 and TRBJ1-2; 7 bases fit TRBD1. Germline CDR1 reads MNHEY; CDR2 reads SVGAGI. There are 15 residues in the CDR3. Unmatched junction bases numbered 5, after V lost 4 bases and J lost 0 bases. The CDR3 nucleotides are TGTGCCAGCAGTTCACAGGGGAAGGCTAACTATGGCTACACCTTC. Translation gives CASSSQGKANYGYTF.

V and J are TRBV19 and TRBJ1-3; a weak D match, TRBD1 (5 bases). CDR1 LNHDA and CDR2 SQIVND come from the germline V gene (reference sequence). The V end was cut by 10 bases, the J end by 6 bases, with 22 bases between. The CDR3 has 15 residues. The CDR3 bases are TGTGCCACCACCCAACAGGCGACGGATCAAAACACCATATATTTT. Protein: CATTQQATDQNTIYF.

V is TRBV7-9 and J is TRBJ2-7; TRBD1 agrees at 10 bases. The CDR3 extends over 17 amino acids. The V gene end was trimmed by 2 bases and the J gene end by 5 bases; junction bases not matched to a gene: 12. Germline V CDR1 and CDR2: SEHNR, FQNEAQ (reference sequence). The CDR3 spells CASSLLSGWGQGNEQYF. The CDR3 DNA is TGTGCCAGCAGCTTACTCAGCGGGTGGGGACAGGGGAACGAGCAGTACTTC.

This clone showed up just a few times. The J gene is TRBJ2-7, the V gene TRBV4-1; no clear D. The CDR3 contains 13 residues. V dropped 2 bases and J dropped 7 bases, with 12 bases sitting between them. Germline-derived CDR1 and CDR2 are MGHRA and YSYEKL. CDR3 region: CASSQRTVGEQYF. Here the CDR3 DNA reads TGCGCCAGCAGCCAAAGGACGGTGGGAGAGCAGTACTTC.

V gene TRBV5-4 combines with J gene TRBJ1-2; 10 positions agree with TRBD1. Germline V gives CDR1 SGHNT, CDR2 YYREEE (reference sequence). The CDR3 is 14 residues long. Unmatched junction bases numbered 2, after V lost 0 bases and J lost 6 bases. Here the CDR3 reads CASSLVGTGDGYTF. The CDR3 nucleotides are TGTGCCAGCAGCTTGGTTGGGACAGGGGATGGCTACACCTTC.

The sample holds one count of this clone. The chain links TRBV12-5 to TRBJ2-5; the match to TRBD1 covers 8 bases. This CDR3 comprises 16 residues. Trimming cost V 5 bases and J 3 bases; bases outside gene matches: 11. Per the germline V gene, CDR1 is LGHNT and CDR2 is FRNRAP. Written as DNA, the CDR3 is TGTGCTAGTGGTCTAGGACAGGGAAGGTTCGAAGAGACCCAGTACTTC. It yields the protein CASGLGQGRFEETQYF.

The chain combines TRBV12-3 or TRBV12-4 with TRBJ2-7; 7 nucleotides agree with TRBD1. The J segment lost 7 bases and the V segment lost 5 bases, leaving 8 bases of the junction unmatched. This CDR3 is built from 13 residues. The CDR3 DNA reads TGTGCCAGCAGTCTTGGACAGGCTCAGGAGCAGTACTTC. Protein product: CASSLGQAQEQYF.